This T cell receptor (beta chain) emerged from a study of response to subunit inactivated influenza vaccine. Study observations and caveats: Each seasonal influenza vaccination recruits few new T cells, the authors suggested.

As to this clonotype: The antigen remains undetermined.

TCRdb ran MiXCR on the RT-PCR reads and lists one entry per CDR3 protein. Of about 780,000 distinct CDR3 sequences listed, less than 20% were seen once; the top ten hold roughly 11%. Sequenced here: PBMCs from blood, sampled roughly 5 days after vaccination. The clonotype comes from a man aged 45-65 years who received an inactivated influenza vaccine.

Written as DNA, the CDR3 is TGTGCCAGCAGTCCGCGGGGGGGCCAGCCAGATACGCAGTATTTT. Protein sequence: CASSPRGGQPDTQYF. V gene TRBV12-3 or TRBV12-4 combines with J gene TRBJ2-3; TRBD2 aligns across 9 bases. CDR3 length: 15 residues. The V and J ends lost 5 bases and 4 bases, in that order; junction bases with no gene match: 7.